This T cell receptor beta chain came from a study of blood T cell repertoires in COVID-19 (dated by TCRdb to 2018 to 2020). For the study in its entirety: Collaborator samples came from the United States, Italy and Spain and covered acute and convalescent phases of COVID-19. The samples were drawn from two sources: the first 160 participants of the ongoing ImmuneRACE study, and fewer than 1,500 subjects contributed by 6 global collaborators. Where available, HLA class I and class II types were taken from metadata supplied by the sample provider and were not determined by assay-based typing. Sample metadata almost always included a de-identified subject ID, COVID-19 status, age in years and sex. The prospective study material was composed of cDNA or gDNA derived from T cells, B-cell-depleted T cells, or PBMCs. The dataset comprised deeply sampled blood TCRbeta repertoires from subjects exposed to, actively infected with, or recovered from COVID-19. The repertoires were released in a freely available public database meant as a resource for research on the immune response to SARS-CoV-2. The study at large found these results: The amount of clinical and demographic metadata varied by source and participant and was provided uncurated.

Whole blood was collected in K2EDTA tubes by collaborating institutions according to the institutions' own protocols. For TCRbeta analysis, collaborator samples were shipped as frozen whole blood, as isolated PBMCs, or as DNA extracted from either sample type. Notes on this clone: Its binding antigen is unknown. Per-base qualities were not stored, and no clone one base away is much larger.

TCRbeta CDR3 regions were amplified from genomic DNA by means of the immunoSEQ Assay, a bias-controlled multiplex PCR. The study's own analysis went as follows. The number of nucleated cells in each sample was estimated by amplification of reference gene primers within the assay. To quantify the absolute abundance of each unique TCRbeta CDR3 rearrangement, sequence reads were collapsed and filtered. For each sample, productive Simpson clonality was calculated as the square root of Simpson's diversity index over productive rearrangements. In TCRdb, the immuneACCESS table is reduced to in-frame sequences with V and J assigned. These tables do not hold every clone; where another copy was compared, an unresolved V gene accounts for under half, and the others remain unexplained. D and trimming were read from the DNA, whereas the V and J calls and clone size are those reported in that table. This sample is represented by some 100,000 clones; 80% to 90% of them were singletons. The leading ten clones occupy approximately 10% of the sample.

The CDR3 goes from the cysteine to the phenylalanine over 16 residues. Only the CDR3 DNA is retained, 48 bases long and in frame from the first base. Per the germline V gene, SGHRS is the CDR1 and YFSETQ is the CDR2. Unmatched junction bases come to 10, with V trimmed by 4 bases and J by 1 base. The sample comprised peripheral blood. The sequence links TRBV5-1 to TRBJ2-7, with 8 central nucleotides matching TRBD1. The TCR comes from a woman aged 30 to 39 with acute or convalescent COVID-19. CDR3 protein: CASSVDIQGVSYEQYF. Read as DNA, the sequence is TGCGCCAGCAGCGTAGATATACAGGGGGTATCCTACGAGCAGTACTTC. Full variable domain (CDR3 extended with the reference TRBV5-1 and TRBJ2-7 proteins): KAGVTQTPRYLIKTRGQQVTLSCSPISGHRSVSWYQQTPGQGLQFLFEYFSETQRNKGNFPGRFSGRQFSNSRSEMNVSTLELGDSALYLCASSVDIQGVSYEQYFGPGTRLTVT.